Presented here are 8 T cell receptor beta chains from one specimen sequenced in a study of identical twins (TCRdb year 2016). The library came from 5' RACE. Sequencing used an Illumina HiSeq 2000. TCRdb reanalyzed the raw reads on its own, using fastp at Q25 for trimming and MiXCR for clone calling, and kept in-frame beta chains. Under each unique CDR3 protein, matching rows form one entry showing the most common genes and DNA. The sample data list 450,000 or so distinct CDR3 sequences, and more than 13% of these were observed just once. Around 0.52% of the sample is taken by the ten largest. The sample also formed part of further work on yellow fever vaccine responses in identical twins.

The sequenced sample consisted of CD4+ T cells sorted from blood. These receptors were taken from a woman aged 18-29 years in good health.

The chain uses TRBV6-5 and TRBJ1-2, with D perhaps matching TRBD1 (6 bases). The CDR3 has 14 amino acids. Trimming shortened V by 2 bases and J by 3 bases, and 10 bases separated the two germline ends. The V gene's germline CDR1 is MNHEY and CDR2 SVGAGI. The CDR3 is CASSYKGGDYGYTF. For the CDR3, the DNA is TGTGCCAGCAGTTACAAGGGGGGCGACTATGGCTACACCTTC.

This clonotype appeared a few times. The chain has TRBV10-3 and TRBJ1-5; D may be TRBD1 (6 bases). The CDR3 has 13 amino acids. V was pared by 11 bases and J by 4 bases, with 15 bases between. Germline loops: CDR1 ENHRY, CDR2 SYGVKD. CDR3 nucleotide sequence: TGTGCCTCGACTCGGGACATAAATCAGCCCCAGCATTTT. Protein sequence: CASTRDINQPQHF.

This clonotype appeared a few times. The chain employs TRBV20-1 and TRBJ2-5, with unresolved D. Germline CDR1 reads DFQATT; CDR2 reads SNEGSKA (reference sequence). V lost 5 bases and J lost 2, with 6 bases in between. This CDR3 is built from 11 residues. CDR3: CSADKQETQYF. The CDR3 region has the DNA TGCAGTGCTGACAAACAAGAGACCCAGTACTTC.

J is TRBJ2-1 and V is TRBV28, with D unclear. From germline, CDR1 is MDHEN and CDR2 SYDVKM. The CDR3 length is 13 residues. V was cut by 5 bases and J by 4 bases, with 9 bases left in between. The CDR3 nucleotides read TGTGCCAGCAGTGAGATGGTATACAATGAGCAGTTCTTC. Its protein is CASSEMVYNEQFF. The full variable domain, its missing parts supplied by reference TRBV28 and TRBJ2-1, is DVKVTQSSRYLVKRTGEKVFLECVQDMDHENMFWYRQDPGLGLRLIYFSYDVKMKEKGDIPEGYSVSREKKERFSLILESASTNQTSMYLCASSEMVYNEQFFGPGTRLTVL.

This clonotype showed up just a few times. This sequence joins TRBV21-1 and TRBJ2-3; the D call in the table, TRBD2, was not verified against the DNA. TRBV21-1 is described as a pseudogene. CDR3 length: 18 amino acids. This CDR3 is CASSEGLAGGPRTDTQYF. The CDR3, as DNA: TGTGCCAGCAGCGAGGGACTAGCGGGAGGGCCCCGCACAGATACGCAGTATTTT.

This clonotype was observed once. V and J are TRBV6-5 and TRBJ1-3; a weak D match, TRBD1 (6 bases). Per the germline V gene, CDR1 is MNHEY and CDR2 is SVGAGI. The CDR3 totals 16 residues. V was cut by 0 bases and J by 0 bases, with 9 bases left in between. CDR3 bases: TGTGCCAGCAGTTACTCTCTCAGGGGCTCTGGAAACACCATATATTTT. Translated, it gives CASSYSLRGSGNTIYF.

The CDR3 sequence: CSAGKPGDYEQYF. In DNA form, the CDR3 reads TGCAGTGCTGGGAAACCGGGGGATTACGAGCAGTACTTC. The chain employs TRBV20-1 and TRBJ2-7, with D possibly matching TRBD2 (6 bases). The V end lost 5 bases, the J end lost 4 bases, and 15 bases lay between the germline ends. This CDR3 contains 13 residues. Germline loops: CDR1 DFQATT, CDR2 SNEGSKA (reference sequence).

The chain joins TRBV12-3 or TRBV12-4 to TRBJ2-7; D is unresolved. The CDR3 is 17 residues long. V was trimmed by 8 bases and J by 1 base, leaving 24 bases between them. The CDR3 loop is CASCPVGSWSGSYEQYF. The CDR3 bases are TGTGCCAGCTGCCCGGTGGGCAGCTGGTCTGGGTCCTACGAGCAGTACTTC.